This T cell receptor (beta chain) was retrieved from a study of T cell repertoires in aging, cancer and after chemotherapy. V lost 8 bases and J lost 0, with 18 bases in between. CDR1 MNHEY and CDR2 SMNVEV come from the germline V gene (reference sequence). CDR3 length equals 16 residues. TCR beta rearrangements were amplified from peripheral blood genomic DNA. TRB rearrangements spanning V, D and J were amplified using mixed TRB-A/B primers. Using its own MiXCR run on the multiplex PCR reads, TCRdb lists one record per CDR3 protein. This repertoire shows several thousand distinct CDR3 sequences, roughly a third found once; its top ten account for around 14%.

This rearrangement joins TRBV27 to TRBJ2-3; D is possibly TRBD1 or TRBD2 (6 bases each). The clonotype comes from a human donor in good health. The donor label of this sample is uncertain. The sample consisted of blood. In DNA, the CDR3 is TGTGCCAGCCCAAGCCCCGGGGGCGCAAGCACAGATACGCAGTATTTT. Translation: CASPSPGGASTDTQYF.